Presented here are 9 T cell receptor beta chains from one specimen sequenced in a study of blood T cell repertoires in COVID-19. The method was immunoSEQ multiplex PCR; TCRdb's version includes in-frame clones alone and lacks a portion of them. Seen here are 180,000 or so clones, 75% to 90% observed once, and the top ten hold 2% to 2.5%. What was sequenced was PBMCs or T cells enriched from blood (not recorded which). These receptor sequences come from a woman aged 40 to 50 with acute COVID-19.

CDR3: CATSRQTSGIWGNEQFF. Written as DNA, the CDR3 is TGTGCCACCAGCAGACAGACTAGCGGGATATGGGGCAATGAGCAGTTCTTC. This chain uses TRBV15 with TRBJ2-1; TRBD2 matches at 11 bases. Germline CDR1 and CDR2: LNHNV and YYDKDF (reference sequence). The CDR3 is made up of 17 amino acids. With 2 bases clipped from V and 6 bases from J, the junction kept 9 bases outside the gene matches.

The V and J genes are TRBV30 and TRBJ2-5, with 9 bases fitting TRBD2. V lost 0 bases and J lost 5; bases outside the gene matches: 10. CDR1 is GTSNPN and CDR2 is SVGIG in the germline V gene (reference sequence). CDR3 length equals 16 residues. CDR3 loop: CAWSVRAGGPGETQYF. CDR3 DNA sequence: TGTGCCTGGAGTGTACGGGCGGGAGGGCCTGGTGAGACCCAGTACTTC. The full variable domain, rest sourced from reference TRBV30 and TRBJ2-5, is SQTIHQWPATLVQPVGSPLSLECTVEGTSNPNLYWYRQAAGRGLQLLFYSVGIGQISSEVPQNLSASRPQDRQFILSSKKLLLSDSGFYLCAWSVRAGGPGETQYFGPGTRLLVL.

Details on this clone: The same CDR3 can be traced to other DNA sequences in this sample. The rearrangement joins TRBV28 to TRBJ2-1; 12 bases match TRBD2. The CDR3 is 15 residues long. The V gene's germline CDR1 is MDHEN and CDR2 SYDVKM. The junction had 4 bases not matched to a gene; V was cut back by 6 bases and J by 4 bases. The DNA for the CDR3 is TGTGCCAGCAGCCCACTAGCGGGGGGATACAATGAGCAGTTCTTC. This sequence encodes CASSPLAGGYNEQFF.

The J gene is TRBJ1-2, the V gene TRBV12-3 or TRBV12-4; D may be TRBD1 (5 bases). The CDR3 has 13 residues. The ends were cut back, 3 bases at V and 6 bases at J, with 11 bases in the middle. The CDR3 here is CASSLSGAHGYTF. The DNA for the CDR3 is TGTGCCAGCAGTTTGTCTGGGGCCCATGGCTACACCTTC.

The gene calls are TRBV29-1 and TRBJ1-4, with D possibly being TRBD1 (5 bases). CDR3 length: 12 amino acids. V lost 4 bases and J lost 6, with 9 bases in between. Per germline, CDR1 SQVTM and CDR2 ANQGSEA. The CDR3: CSVGGAYEKLFF. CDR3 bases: TGCAGCGTTGGCGGGGCGTATGAAAAACTGTTTTTT.

Here the CDR3 reads CASSDTSGGTTDTQYF. CDR3 in DNA: TGTGCCAGCAGTGACACTAGCGGGGGGACCACAGATACGCAGTATTTT. The chain joins TRBV6-4 to TRBJ2-3, with 12 bases fitting TRBD2. CDR1 and CDR2 (germline): MRHNA, SNTAGT. The V gene end was trimmed by 2 bases and the J gene end by 2 bases; junction bases not matched to a gene: 2. The CDR3 has 16 amino acids.

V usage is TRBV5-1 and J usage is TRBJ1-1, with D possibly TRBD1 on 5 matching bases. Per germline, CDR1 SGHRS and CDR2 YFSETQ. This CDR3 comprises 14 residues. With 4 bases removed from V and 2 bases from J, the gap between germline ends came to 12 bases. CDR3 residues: CASSVDRANTEAFF. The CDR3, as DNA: TGCGCCAGCAGCGTAGACAGAGCAAACACTGAAGCTTTCTTT.

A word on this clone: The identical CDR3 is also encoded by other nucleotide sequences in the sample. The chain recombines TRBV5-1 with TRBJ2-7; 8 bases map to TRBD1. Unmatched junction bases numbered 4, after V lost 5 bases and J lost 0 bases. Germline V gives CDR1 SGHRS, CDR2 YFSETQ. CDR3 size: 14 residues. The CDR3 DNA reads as TGCGCCAGCAGTAGTACAGGGGGCTCCTACGAGCAGTACTTC. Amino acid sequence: CASSSTGGSYEQYF.

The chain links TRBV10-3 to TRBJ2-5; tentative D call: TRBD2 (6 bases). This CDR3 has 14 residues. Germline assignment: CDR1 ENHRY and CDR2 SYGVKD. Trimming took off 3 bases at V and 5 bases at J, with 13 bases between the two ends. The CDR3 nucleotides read TGTGCCATCAGTGATGGAGGGAGATCGGAGACCCAGTACTTC. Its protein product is CAISDGGRSETQYF.